The 16 T cell receptor beta chains below come from one sample, sequenced in a study of T-cell reconstitution after alpha-beta-depleted transplantation in children. It was with unique molecular identifiers that the TCRbeta library was prepared. MiXCR, run by TCRdb on the PCR reads, gives a single entry per CDR3 protein. Among about half a million distinct CDR3 sequences listed, around 13% were seen once. Specimen: PBMCs from the stem cell graft donor, collected from the stem cell graft. These receptors originate from a human donor who donated a stem cell graft to a child with combined immunodeficiency.

This clonotype was detected a few times. The chain combines TRBV7-8 with TRBJ2-1; TRBD2 aligns across 12 bases. Per germline, CDR1 SGHVS and CDR2 FQNEAQ. The CDR3 extends over 15 amino acids. V was clipped by 3 bases and J by 8 bases; unmatched bases: 5. As DNA, the CDR3 is TGTGCCAGCAGCTTGCTAGCGGGGGGGTTCGATGAGCAGTTCTTC. Translating gives CASSLLAGGFDEQFF.

This clonotype was observed many times. The chain couples TRBV4-3 to TRBJ1-1; no definite D call. The CDR3 has 16 residues. Germline CDR1 is LGHNA and CDR2 is YSLEER. Trimming left V 2 bases short and J 1 base short, with 14 bases between. The CDR3 coding sequence is TGCGCCAGCAGCCAAAAACTGTTGCGGGGGAACACTGAAGCTTTCTTT. Protein: CASSQKLLRGNTEAFF.

This clonotype was counted ten times or more. The chain has TRBV12-3 or TRBV12-4 and TRBJ1-1; 7 bases fit TRBD1. The J segment lost 2 bases and the V segment lost 4 bases, leaving 4 bases of the junction unmatched. This CDR3 is 14 amino acids long. The chain's CDR3 is CASSWTGYNTEAFF. CDR3 DNA: TGTGCCAGCAGTTGGACAGGTTACAACACTGAAGCTTTCTTT.

This clonotype was counted at least ten times. V gene TRBV7-2 combines with J gene TRBJ2-6; TRBD2 aligns across 7 bases. Germline V gene data show CDR1 as SGHTA and CDR2 as FQGNSA. Trimming took 0 bases from V and 5 from J; bases not matched to a gene: 1. The CDR3 totals 15 residues. CDR3 in amino acids: CASSLAAGRANVLTF. Here the CDR3 DNA reads TGTGCCAGCAGCTTAGCAGCGGGGCGGGCCAACGTCCTGACTTTC.

V is TRBV6-2 or TRBV6-3 and J is TRBJ1-5; 10 nucleotides line up with TRBD1. This CDR3 is 15 amino acids long. V shed 7 bases, J shed 6 bases, and the junction held 9 bases outside the gene matches. CDR1 and CDR2 from the germline V gene are MNHEY and SVGEGT. For the CDR3, the DNA is TGTGCCAGCACCGTGACAGGGGGCGTGGGTCAGCCCCAGCATTTT. It specifies CASTVTGGVGQPQHF.

A few counts support this clonotype. DNA for the CDR3: TGTGCCAGCAGTTACGGGACAGGGGTCAATCAGCCCCAGCATTTT. Its protein product is CASSYGTGVNQPQHF. The rearrangement links TRBV6-5 to TRBJ1-5, with 10 bases fitting TRBD1. There are 15 residues in the CDR3. Trimming removed 2 bases from V and 3 bases from J; junction bases left unmatched: 1. Germline V gives CDR1 MNHEY, CDR2 SVGAGI.

This clonotype occurred many times. The rearrangement joins TRBV10-3 to TRBJ1-2; no clear D gene. V dropped 5 bases and J dropped 3 bases, with 4 bases sitting between them. Germline CDR1 and CDR2: ENHRY and SYGVKD. This CDR3 contains 11 residues. DNA for the CDR3: TGTGCCATCAGTAGATACTATGGCTACACCTTC. It codes for CAISRYYGYTF.

CDR3 nucleotides: TGTGCCAGCAGCCAAGATCTAAAAGAGACCCAGTACTTC. It translates to CASSQDLKETQYF. This sequence joins TRBV14 and TRBJ2-5; no definite D call. The V and J ends lost 0 bases and 3 bases respectively, with 5 bases between them. The CDR3 covers 13 residues. Germline values: CDR1 SGHDN, CDR2 FVKESK.

This clonotype was seen at least ten times. The V call is TRBV7-3, the J call TRBJ2-1; 10 bases are shared with TRBD1. CDR3 length: 13 residues. V shed 5 bases, J shed 6 bases, and the junction held 1 base outside the gene matches. CDR1 SGHTA and CDR2 FQGTGA come from the germline V gene. In DNA, the CDR3 is TGTGCCAGCAGCCGGACAGGGGGCAATGAGCAGTTCTTC. Translating it yields CASSRTGGNEQFF.

This clonotype was recorded a few times. The chain is built from TRBV7-9 and TRBJ2-7; D is perhaps TRBD1 (5 bases). CDR1 is SEHNR and CDR2 is FQNEAQ in the germline V gene (reference sequence). Trimming left V 5 bases short and J 0 bases short, with 14 bases between. The CDR3 totals 15 residues. The chain's CDR3 is CASSQKQVPSYEQYF. The CDR3 DNA reads as TGTGCCAGCAGCCAGAAACAGGTACCCTCCTACGAGCAGTACTTC.

This clonotype was observed a few times. The chain links TRBV12-3 or TRBV12-4 to TRBJ2-1; D unclear. Trimming pared 5 bases from V and 0 bases from J, leaving 8 bases between. The CDR3 is 14 residues long. The CDR3, as DNA: TGTGCCAGCAGTCCAGGTAACTCCTACAATGAGCAGTTCTTC. This translates into CASSPGNSYNEQFF.

This clonotype was picked up many times. The V gene is TRBV29-1, the J gene TRBJ2-1; the match to TRBD2 covers 7 bases. The CDR3 is 12 amino acids. Germline loops: CDR1 SQVTM, CDR2 ANQGSEA. CDR3 loop: CSAPGGYNEQFF. In nucleotides, the CDR3 is TGCAGTGCCCCCGGGGGGTACAATGAGCAGTTCTTC.

This clonotype has only a few counts. The chain couples TRBV28 to TRBJ2-5; maybe TRBD1 (6 bases). Trimming stripped 4 bases from V and 0 bases from J, with 15 bases between. Germline values: CDR1 MDHEN, CDR2 SYDVKM. This CDR3 spans 16 amino acids. CDR3 sequence: CASSSNSGEYQETQYF. CDR3 nucleotide sequence: TGTGCCAGCAGTTCGAATTCAGGGGAGTACCAAGAGACCCAGTACTTC.

V usage is TRBV6-5 and J usage is TRBJ2-1; no clear D. Germline assignment: CDR1 MNHEY and CDR2 SVGAGI. This CDR3 contains 15 residues. V lost 2 bases and J lost 1, with 9 bases in between. CDR3 in DNA: TGTGCCAGCAGTTACGGGATCGTATCCTACAATGAGCAGTTCTTC. Its translation is CASSYGIVSYNEQFF.

The sample holds a few counts of this clonotype. This chain uses TRBV29-1 with TRBJ2-3; TRBD1 or TRBD2 may be the D gene (5 bases each). The CDR3 sequence is 13 residues long. The V gene's germline CDR1 is SQVTM and CDR2 ANQGSEA. The V end lost 7 bases, the J end lost 2 bases, and 13 bases lay between the germline ends. CDR3 sequence (DNA): TGCAGCGGCCGGGGCCCCTTCACAGATACGCAGTATTTT. It translates to CSGRGPFTDTQYF.

The sample holds many counts of this clonotype. J is TRBJ2-2 and V is TRBV12-3 or TRBV12-4, with D perhaps matching TRBD1 (7 bases). Trimming removed 5 bases from V and 4 bases from J, with 11 bases in between. The length of the CDR3 is 14 residues. CDR3 protein: CASSEQGGTGELFF. CDR3 bases: TGTGCCAGCAGTGAGCAGGGGGGCACCGGGGAGCTGTTTTTT.